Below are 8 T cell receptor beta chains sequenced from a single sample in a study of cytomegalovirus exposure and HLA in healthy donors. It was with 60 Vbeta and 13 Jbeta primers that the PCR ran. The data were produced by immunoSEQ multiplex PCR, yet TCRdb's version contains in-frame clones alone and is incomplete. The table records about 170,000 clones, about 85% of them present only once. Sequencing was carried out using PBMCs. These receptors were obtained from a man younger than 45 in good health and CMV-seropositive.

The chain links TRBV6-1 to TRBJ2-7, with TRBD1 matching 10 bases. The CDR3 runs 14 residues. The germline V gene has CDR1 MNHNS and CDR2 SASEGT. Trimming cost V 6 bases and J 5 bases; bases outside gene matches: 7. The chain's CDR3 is CASRAGQGFNEQYV. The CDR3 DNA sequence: TGTGCCAGCAGGGCGGGACAGGGGTTCAACGAGCAGTACGTC.

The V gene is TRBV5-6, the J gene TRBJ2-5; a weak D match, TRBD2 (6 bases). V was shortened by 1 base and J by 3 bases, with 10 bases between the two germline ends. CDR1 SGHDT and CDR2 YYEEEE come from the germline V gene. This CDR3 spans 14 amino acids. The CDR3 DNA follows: TGTGCCAGCAGCTTGTGGGCTAGCGAAGAGACCCAGTACTTC. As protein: CASSLWASEETQYF.

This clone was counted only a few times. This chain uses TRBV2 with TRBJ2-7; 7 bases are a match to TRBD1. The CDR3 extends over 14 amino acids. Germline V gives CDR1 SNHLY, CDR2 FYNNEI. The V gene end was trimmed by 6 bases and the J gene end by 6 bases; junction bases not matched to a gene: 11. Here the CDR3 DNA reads TGTGCCAGCAGATCCGGGACAGTAATCTCCGAGCAGTACGTC. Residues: CASRSGTVISEQYV.

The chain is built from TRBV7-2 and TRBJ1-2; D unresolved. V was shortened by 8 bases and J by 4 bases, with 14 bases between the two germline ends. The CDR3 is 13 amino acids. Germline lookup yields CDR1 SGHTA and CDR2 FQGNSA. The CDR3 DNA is TGTGCCAGCCGCCCAAAGCTAAGCTATGGCTACACCTTC. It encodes CASRPKLSYGYTF.

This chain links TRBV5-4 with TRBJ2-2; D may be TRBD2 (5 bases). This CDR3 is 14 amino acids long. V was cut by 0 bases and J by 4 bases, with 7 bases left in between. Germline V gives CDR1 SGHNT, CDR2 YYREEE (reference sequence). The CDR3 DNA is TGTGCCAGCAGCTTGGACCGGGGCACCGGGGAGCTGTTTTTT. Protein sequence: CASSLDRGTGELFF.

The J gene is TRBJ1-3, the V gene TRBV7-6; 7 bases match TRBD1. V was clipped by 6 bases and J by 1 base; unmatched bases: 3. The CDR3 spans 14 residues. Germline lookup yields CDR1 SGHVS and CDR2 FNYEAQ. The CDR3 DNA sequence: TGTGCCAGCAGACGACAGGGATCTGGAAACACCATATATTTT. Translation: CASRRQGSGNTIYF.

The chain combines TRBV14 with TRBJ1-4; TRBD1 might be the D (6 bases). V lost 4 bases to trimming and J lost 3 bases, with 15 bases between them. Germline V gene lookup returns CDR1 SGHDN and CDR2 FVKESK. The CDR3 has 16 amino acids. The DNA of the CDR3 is TGTGCCAGCAGCCGATACACAGGGATAGCTAATGAAAAACTGTTTTTT. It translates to CASSRYTGIANEKLFF.

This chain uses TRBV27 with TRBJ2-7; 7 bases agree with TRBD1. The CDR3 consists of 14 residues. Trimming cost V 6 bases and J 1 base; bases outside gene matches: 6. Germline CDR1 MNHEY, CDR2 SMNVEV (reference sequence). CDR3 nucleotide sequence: TGTGCCAGCAGCCCTCGACAGGGATCCTACGAGCAGTACTTC. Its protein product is CASSPRQGSYEQYF.